The T cell receptor beta chain described here comes from a study of cytomegalovirus exposure and HLA in healthy donors. About the research overall: The 100 to 150 validation repertoires were reported in a later analysis to have been generated on the same platform as the approximately 700 first-cohort repertoires. The study's findings and limits: Reported performance of the classifier showed diagnosis of cytomegalovirus status with high specificity and sensitivity. Investigators reported around 150 TCR beta chains as tied to cytomegalovirus.

The CDR3 totals 16 residues. The germline V gene encodes CDR1 SEHNR and CDR2 FQNEAQ (reference sequence). V trimming: 5 bases; J trimming: 2 bases; junction bases outside the gene matches: 9. As for this clone: Its antigen is undetermined.

Sequenced by immunoSEQ multiplex PCR; TCRdb stores in-frame clones only, minus some. The data contain 150,000 to 200,000 clones, about 87% of them singletons. This TCR came from a woman in her 30s in good health and CMV-seronegative. What was sequenced was PBMCs. The chain uses TRBV7-9 and TRBJ2-7; 10 bases are shared with TRBD1. The CDR3 is CASSTGAGTGAYEQYF. The CDR3 nucleotides read TGTGCCAGCAGCACGGGAGCCGGGACAGGGGCCTACGAGCAGTACTTC.